This paragraph covers one T cell receptor (beta chain) sequence. Antigen specificity is unknown. The entry originates in a study of OX40 agonist ivuxolimab in advanced cancers. Study background: The patients received agonistic anti-OX40 (CD134) antibody ivuxolimab. Patients with hepatocellular carcinoma, melanoma, renal cell or head and neck cancer made up the dose-escalation patients. Study-level results: At doses 0.1 to 3.0 mg/kg, CD4+ and CD8+ clones expanded.

Produced via immunoSEQ multiplex PCR; TCRdb's table is partial and in-frame only. The table lists about 79,000 clones, more than 90% of them singletons. The CDR3 sequence is 19 residues long. Trimming stripped 4 bases from V and 0 bases from J, with 19 bases between. Germline V lookup: CDR1 SNHLY, CDR2 FYNNEI. The rearrangement uses TRBV2 and TRBJ2-6; D is unresolved. The TCR sequence derives from an adult with an advanced solid tumor such as melanoma, head and neck, liver or kidney cancer. The specimen comprised CD4+ or CD8+ T cells sorted from blood, sampled in a trial of the OX40 agonist ivuxolimab. CDR3 in amino acids: CASSGVMTPVSSGANVLTF. The CDR3, as DNA: TGTGCCAGCAGTGGCGTCATGACTCCAGTGAGCTCTGGGGCCAACGTCCTGACTTTC.